Listed below are T cell receptor beta chains from one sample, sequenced in a study of Graves' ophthalmopathy and Graves' hyperthyroidism. TCRdb recomputed calls from the multiplex PCR reads with MiXCR, one row per CDR3 protein. The data show about 700,000 distinct CDR3 sequences, about two fifths seen once. The sequencing input was peripheral blood. Receptor source: an adult man with Graves' ophthalmopathy. Both conserved end residues are part of each CDR3. Fields, in order: CDR3 DNA, CDR3 protein, J gene, V gene, clone size, D gene. D genes are given only for firm matches. Some rows mark clone size as missing; the rest say once, few, many or name a class of expanded clone.

CDR3 DNA: TGTGCCAGCGCCTTAGGGGGAGGTCGCTACGAGCAGTACTTC
CDR3 protein: CASALGGGRYEQYF
J gene: TRBJ2-7
V gene: TRBV12-3/TRBV12-4
clone size: many
D gene: NA

CDR3 DNA: TGCAGTGCTACCGGGACTAGCGGGGATGTTCAGCCCCAGCATTTT
CDR3 protein: CSATGTSGDVQPQHF
J gene: TRBJ1-5
V gene: TRBV20-1
clone size: once
D gene: NA

CDR3 DNA: TGTGCCACCAGGAGGGGGCAGAACACTGAAGCTTTCTTT
CDR3 protein: CATRRGQNTEAFF
J gene: TRBJ1-1
V gene: TRBV24-1
clone size: NA
D gene: TRBD1

CDR3 DNA: TGTGCCAGCAGTGAGAGCGGGGGAGCCCCCTATGGCTACACCTTC
CDR3 protein: CASSESGGAPYGYTF
J gene: TRBJ1-2
V gene: TRBV2
clone size: many
D gene: NA

CDR3 DNA: TGCAGTGCTAGAGGGCACGGCTCTGGAAACACCATATATTTT
CDR3 protein: CSARGHGSGNTIYF
J gene: TRBJ1-3
V gene: TRBV20-1
clone size: many
D gene: NA

CDR3 DNA: TGTGCCAGCAGTGACTCGGGGGGCATTCAGTACTTC
CDR3 protein: CASSDSGGIQYF
J gene: TRBJ2-4
V gene: TRBV25-1
clone size: few
D gene: TRBD2

CDR3 DNA: TGTGCCAGCAGCCAAGTGGCCGGGAGTTCCCCCCACTACGAGCAGTACTTC
CDR3 protein: CASSQVAGSSPHYEQYF
J gene: TRBJ2-7
V gene: TRBV14
clone size: many
D gene: NA

CDR3 DNA: TGTGCCAGCAGGTTTACAGGGGAGAACACCATATATTTT
CDR3 protein: CASRFTGENTIYF
J gene: TRBJ1-3
V gene: TRBV11-3
clone size: many
D gene: TRBD1

CDR3 DNA: TGTGCCAGCAGTGAAGTCCCCCTGCCCTATGGCTACACCTTC
CDR3 protein: CASSEVPLPYGYTF
J gene: TRBJ1-2
V gene: TRBV6-1
clone size: many
D gene: NA

CDR3 DNA: TGTGCCAGCAGCCAAGGGGGAGTCACTGAAGCTTTCTTT
CDR3 protein: CASSQGGVTEAFF
J gene: TRBJ1-1
V gene: TRBV7-2
clone size: once
D gene: NA

CDR3 DNA: TGTGCCACCAGTTCGCCAGGAAGATCACCCCTCCACTTT
CDR3 protein: CATSSPGRSPLHF
J gene: TRBJ1-6
V gene: TRBV24-1
clone size: many
D gene: NA

CDR3 DNA: TGTGCCAGCAGCGCGTACAGGGGGTCGTATAATGAAAAACTGTTTTTT
CDR3 protein: CASSAYRGSYNEKLFF
J gene: TRBJ1-4
V gene: TRBV9
clone size: NA
D gene: TRBD1

CDR3 DNA: TGTGCCACCAGCAGAGATCGTCTAGCGGGGGCCCGCTCCTACGAGCAGTACTTC
CDR3 protein: CATSRDRLAGARSYEQYF
J gene: TRBJ2-7
V gene: TRBV15
clone size: many
D gene: TRBD2

CDR3 DNA: TGTGCCACCAGTCTAAGGGGATACGGGACCCAGTACTTC
CDR3 protein: CATSLRGYGTQYF
J gene: TRBJ2-5
V gene: TRBV24-1
clone size: NA
D gene: NA

CDR3 DNA: TGTGCCAGCAGCTCAGGTTCCCCGGGGGGGACGCACTCTGGGGCCAACGTCCTGACTTTC
CDR3 protein: CASSSGSPGGTHSGANVLTF
J gene: TRBJ2-6
V gene: TRBV7-3
clone size: NA
D gene: TRBD2